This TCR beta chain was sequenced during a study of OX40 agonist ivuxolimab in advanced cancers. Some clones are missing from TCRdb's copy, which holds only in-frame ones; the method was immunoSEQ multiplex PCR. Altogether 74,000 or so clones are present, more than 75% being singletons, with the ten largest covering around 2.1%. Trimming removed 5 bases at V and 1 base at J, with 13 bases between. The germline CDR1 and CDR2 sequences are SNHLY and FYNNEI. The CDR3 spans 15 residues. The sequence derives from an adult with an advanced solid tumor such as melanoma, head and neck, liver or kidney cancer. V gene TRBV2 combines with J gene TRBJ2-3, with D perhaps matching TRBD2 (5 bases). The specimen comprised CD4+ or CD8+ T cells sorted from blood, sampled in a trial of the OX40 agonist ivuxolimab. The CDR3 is CASSPLGSGTDTQYF. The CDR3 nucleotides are TGTGCCAGCAGTCCTCTTGGTAGCGGCACAGATACGCAGTATTTT.